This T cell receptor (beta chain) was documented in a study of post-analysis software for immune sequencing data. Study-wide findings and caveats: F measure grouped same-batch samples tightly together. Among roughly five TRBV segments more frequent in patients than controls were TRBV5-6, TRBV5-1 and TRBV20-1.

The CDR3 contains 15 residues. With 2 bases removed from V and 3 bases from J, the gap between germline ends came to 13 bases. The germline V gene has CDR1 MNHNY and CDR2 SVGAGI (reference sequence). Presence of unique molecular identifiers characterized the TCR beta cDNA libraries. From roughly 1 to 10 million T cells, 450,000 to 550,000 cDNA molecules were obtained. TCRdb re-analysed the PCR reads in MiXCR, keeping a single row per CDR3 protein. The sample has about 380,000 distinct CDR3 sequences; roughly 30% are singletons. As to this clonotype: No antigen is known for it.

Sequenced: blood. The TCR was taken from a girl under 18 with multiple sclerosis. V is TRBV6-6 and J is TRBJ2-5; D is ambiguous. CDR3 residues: CASSYPRLAKETQYF. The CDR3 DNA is TGTGCCAGCAGTTACCCAAGACTGGCGAAAGAGACCCAGTACTTC.